The 3 T cell receptor beta chains listed next were all sequenced from one sample in a study of blood T cell repertoires in COVID-19. Libraries were prepared by immunoSEQ multiplex PCR; TCRdb keeps only in-frame clonotypes and omits some of them. The sample lists some 200,000 clones, 86% occurring once. Sequenced input: peripheral blood. Receptors were obtained from a woman in her sixties or seventies with acute or convalescent COVID-19.

The V call is TRBV12-3 or TRBV12-4, the J call TRBJ2-7, with 9 bases aligning to TRBD2. V lost 4 bases to trimming and J lost 2 bases; unmatched junction nucleotides: 0. The CDR3 covers 13 residues. This CDR3 reads CASSSSGTYEQYF. The CDR3 bases are TGTGCCAGCAGTTCTAGCGGGACCTACGAGCAGTACTTC.

This clone is a singleton in its sample. The chain couples TRBV7-9 to TRBJ2-7, with 9 bases lining up with TRBD1. The ends lost 1 base at V and 1 base at J; junction bases unmatched: 5. The CDR3 has 16 amino acids. Germline V CDR1 and CDR2: SEHNR, FQNEAQ (reference sequence). The CDR3 sequence: CASSLELGQGSYEQYF. In nucleotides, the CDR3 is TGTGCCAGCAGCTTAGAGCTGGGACAGGGATCCTACGAGCAGTACTTC.

The V call is TRBV4-1, the J call TRBJ1-1; D is unclear. The ends were cut back, 11 bases at V and 0 bases at J, with 16 bases in the middle. The CDR3 has 14 residues. From germline, CDR1 is MGHRA and CDR2 YSYEKL. The CDR3 sequence: CASRRDLMNTEAFF. CDR3 DNA: TGCGCCTCTCGCCGGGATCTCATGAACACTGAAGCTTTCTTT.